A single sample gave rise to the 24 T cell receptor beta chains below, sequenced in a study of T cell repertoires in cytomegalovirus infection. Antigens of these TCRs are unknown. Via MiXCR, TCRdb re-called the reads, giving one row per CDR3 protein. The sample contains about 110,000 distinct CDR3 sequences, under 30% of which appear only once. The starting material was CD8+ T cells from cultured PBMCs, obtained from culture after CMV antigen stimulation. Every receptor here comes from a human donor in good health (CMV status not recorded). Some clones in this sample may be carry-over from other donors' samples.

This rearrangement joins TRBV6-1 to TRBJ2-1, with D unresolved. The CDR3 has 14 amino acids. The V gene lost 0 bases and the J gene lost 6 bases, with 9 bases spanning the gap. Germline V gene lookup returns CDR1 MNHNS and CDR2 SASEGT. The chain's CDR3 is CASSEAYKFNEQFF. In DNA, the CDR3 is TGTGCCAGCAGTGAAGCCTACAAGTTCAATGAGCAGTTCTTC.

This clonotype has just a few counts. The V gene is TRBV24-1, the J gene TRBJ2-1, with TRBD1 matching 9 bases. Germline V lookup: CDR1 KGHDR, CDR2 SFDVKD. The ends lost 0 bases at V and 4 bases at J; junction bases unmatched: 3. The length of the CDR3 is 16 residues. Written as DNA, the CDR3 is TGTGCCACCAGTGATTTGAGACAGGGGGGATACAATGAGCAGTTCTTC. This translates into CATSDLRQGGYNEQFF.

The chain recombines TRBV6-6 with TRBJ2-7; D unclear. The V gene's germline CDR1 is MNHNY and CDR2 SVGAGI (reference sequence). CDR3 length: 11 amino acids. Trimming took 0 bases from V and 6 from J, leaving 3 bases between them. CDR3 in amino acids: CASSYSSEQYF. The CDR3, as DNA: TGTGCCAGCAGTTACTCGAGCGAGCAGTACTTC.

This clonotype was seen only once. The chain couples TRBV12-3 or TRBV12-4 to TRBJ2-1; D is ambiguous. V lost 3 bases and J 7 bases, leaving 13 bases between the germline ends. The CDR3 runs to 14 residues. The CDR3 region is CASSFALSVNEQFF. CDR3 DNA sequence: TGTGCCAGCAGTTTCGCTTTGTCGGTAAATGAGCAGTTCTTC.

This clonotype was seen ten or more times. This rearrangement joins TRBV6-2 or TRBV6-3 to TRBJ2-1; 9 bases match TRBD2. Germline V gives CDR1 MNHEY, CDR2 SVGEGT. Losses at the gene ends were 4 bases for V and 4 bases for J; bases not matched to a gene: 5. This CDR3 region has 15 residues. CDR3 in DNA: TGTGCCAGCAGTTGGGGGCTAGCGGGGTACAATGAGCAGTTCTTC. Its translation: CASSWGLAGYNEQFF.

This clonotype was seen a few times. CDR3 loop: CASSLSVAYPMNTEAFF. CDR3 in DNA: TGCGCCAGCAGCTTGTCCGTAGCGTATCCTATGAACACTGAAGCTTTCTTT. The chain uses TRBV5-1 and TRBJ1-1, with D unclear. The V gene's germline CDR1 is SGHRS and CDR2 YFSETQ. The CDR3 length is 17 residues. Trimming shortened V by 1 base and J by 0 bases, and 16 bases separated the two germline ends.

This clonotype has more than one count but fewer than ten. The genes are TRBV18 and TRBJ2-3; D not resolved. Germline V gene sequence: CDR1 KGHSH, CDR2 LQKENI. V shed 2 bases and J shed 2 bases, with 14 bases lying between them. CDR3 size: 16 residues. CDR3: CASSPIDGPSTDTQYF. CDR3 sequence (DNA): TGTGCCAGCTCACCAATAGACGGTCCCTCCACAGATACGCAGTATTTT.

The chain has TRBV6-6 and TRBJ2-2; 8 nucleotides match TRBD2. Per germline, CDR1 MNHNY and CDR2 SVGAGI (reference sequence). The CDR3 consists of 13 residues. Unmatched junction bases numbered 7, after V lost 6 bases and J lost 10 bases. CDR3 sequence: CASRFTGGVELFF. The CDR3 nucleotides read TGTGCCAGCAGGTTCACGGGGGGGGTGGAGCTGTTTTTT.

The chain links TRBV5-6 to TRBJ1-1; TRBD1 is a possible D gene (6 bases). Trimming pared 3 bases from V and 0 bases from J, leaving 9 bases between. The germline CDR1 and CDR2 sequences are SGHDT and YYEEEE. There are 14 residues in the CDR3. CDR3 amino acids: CASSSGTLNTEAFF. The CDR3 DNA reads as TGTGCCAGCAGCTCCGGGACACTGAACACTGAAGCTTTCTTT.

The chain employs TRBV14 and TRBJ2-7; no definite D call. Per the germline V gene, CDR1 is SGHDN and CDR2 is FVKESK. V lost 5 bases and J lost 3, with 8 bases in between. The CDR3 sequence is 12 residues long. For the CDR3, the DNA is TGTGCCAGCAGCGGACGGAGCTACGAGCAGTACTTC. This codes for CASSGRSYEQYF.

This clonotype was observed at least ten times. V usage is TRBV28 and J usage is TRBJ2-7, with TRBD1 matching 9 bases. The CDR3 runs 16 residues. CDR1 and CDR2 from the germline V gene are MDHEN and SYDVKM. Losses at the gene ends were 6 bases for V and 1 base for J; bases not matched to a gene: 10. The CDR3 region is CASSLPGQGGSYEQYF. The DNA of the CDR3 is TGTGCCAGCAGCCTGCCGGGACAGGGTGGTTCCTACGAGCAGTACTTC.

This chain joins TRBV28 and TRBJ1-2; D is unresolved. Trimming shortened V by 4 bases and J by 0 bases, and 15 bases separated the two germline ends. The CDR3 has 16 amino acids. Germline V gene sequence: CDR1 MDHEN, CDR2 SYDVKM. The CDR3 sequence: CASSSPRLASNYGYTF. CDR3 nucleotide sequence: TGTGCCAGCAGTTCCCCCCGACTGGCTTCTAACTATGGCTACACCTTC.

This clonotype was seen a handful of times. The rearrangement joins TRBV24-1 to TRBJ2-1, with 7 bases matching TRBD2. Germline assignment: CDR1 KGHDR and CDR2 SFDVKD. The CDR3 sequence is 15 residues long. After removal of 0 bases from V and 4 bases from J, the junction contained 2 bases not matched to a gene. In DNA form, the CDR3 reads TGTGCCACCAGTGATTTGGGGGGGGGGTACAATGAGCAGTTCTTC. This gives the protein CATSDLGGGYNEQFF.

This clonotype was seen a handful of times. The J gene is TRBJ2-3, the V gene TRBV10-3, with 11 nucleotides matching TRBD2. With V trimmed by 0 bases and J by 4 bases, 3 bases remained unmatched. The CDR3 contains 16 residues. Germline assignment: CDR1 ENHRY and CDR2 SYGVKD. CDR3 bases: TGTGCCATCAGTGAGTCTTTGGGACTAGCGGCAGATACGCAGTATTTT. It translates to CAISESLGLAADTQYF.

This sequence joins TRBV12-3 or TRBV12-4 and TRBJ2-1; TRBD2 matches 10 bases. This CDR3 region has 16 residues. V shed 0 bases, J shed 7 bases, and the junction held 6 bases outside the gene matches. As DNA, the CDR3 is TGTGCCAGCAGTTTAGCTTCAGCGGGGGGGCCTAATGAGCAGTTCTTC. It yields the protein CASSLASAGGPNEQFF.

The CDR3, as DNA: TGTGCCAGCAGCTCGGGCCTCCGCCCAGATACGCAGTATTTT. Translation: CASSSGLRPDTQYF. The V and J genes are TRBV7-3 and TRBJ2-3; no clear D gene. Trimming pared 4 bases from V and 4 bases from J, leaving 12 bases between. This CDR3 is 14 amino acids long. The germline gives CDR1 SGHTA, CDR2 FQGTGA.

This clonotype was seen only a few times. The chain is built from TRBV24-1 and TRBJ2-2; 9 bases are a match to TRBD2. Per germline, CDR1 KGHDR and CDR2 SFDVKD. Unmatched junction bases numbered 9, after V lost 12 bases and J lost 5 bases. The CDR3 is made up of 14 amino acids. The chain's CDR3 is CAPRSSGATGELFF. CDR3 nucleotides: TGTGCCCCCCGGTCTAGCGGGGCGACCGGGGAGCTGTTTTTT.

This chain joins TRBV6-8 and TRBJ2-5; TRBD1 agrees at 9 bases. Unmatched junction bases numbered 7, after V lost 6 bases and J lost 2 bases. This CDR3 spans 15 amino acids. CDR1 is MNHGY and CDR2 is SAAAGT in the germline V gene. As DNA, the CDR3 is TGTGCCAGCAGGATACAGGGGGCAAATCAAGAGACCCAGTACTTC. Protein: CASRIQGANQETQYF.

The chain joins TRBV9 to TRBJ2-3, with 8 positions matching TRBD2. The V gene end was trimmed by 0 bases and the J gene end by 1 base; junction bases not matched to a gene: 10. This CDR3 contains 18 residues. Germline CDR1 and CDR2: SGDLS and YYNGEE. Written as DNA, the CDR3 is TGTGCCAGCAGCGTAGAACGAAGGTGGCGGGGGGGCACAGATACGCAGTATTTT. It codes for CASSVERRWRGGTDTQYF.

The gene calls are TRBV6-1 and TRBJ1-2; 9 nucleotides align to TRBD1. Trimming at V came to 5 bases and at J to 7 bases, leaving 5 bases not matched to a gene. CDR1 is MNHNS, CDR2 SASEGT, per germline. CDR3 length: 13 residues. The CDR3 sequence is CASSLGQGFGYTF. The CDR3 nucleotides read TGTGCCAGCAGTCTGGGACAGGGTTTTGGCTACACCTTC.

The rearrangement joins TRBV19 to TRBJ1-6; D call uncertain. Germline CDR1 and CDR2: LNHDA and SQIVND (reference sequence). The CDR3 has 13 amino acids. V was trimmed by 2 bases and J by 7 bases, leaving 6 bases between them. The CDR3 loop reads CASSIQTNSPLHF. The CDR3 DNA sequence: TGTGCCAGTAGTATACAAACAAATTCACCCCTCCACTTT. Together with reference TRBV19 and TRBJ1-6, the CDR3 gives the full variable domain: DGGITQSPKYLFRKEGQNVTLSCEQNLNHDAMYWYRQDPGQGLRLIYYSQIVNDFQKGDIAEGYSVSREKKESFPLTVTSAQKNPTAFYLCASSIQTNSPLHFGNGTRLTVT.

J is TRBJ2-1 and V is TRBV12-3 or TRBV12-4; TRBD2 aligns across 12 bases. The ends lost 6 bases at V and 6 bases at J; junction bases unmatched: 6. This CDR3 is built from 15 residues. CDR3 sequence reads: CASRPLAGGVNEQFF. The CDR3 DNA reads TGTGCCAGCAGGCCACTAGCGGGGGGAGTCAATGAGCAGTTCTTC.

V usage is TRBV4-1 and J usage is TRBJ1-1; D is ambiguous. CDR1 is MGHRA and CDR2 is YSYEKL in the germline V gene. Between the trimmed V and J ends, which lost 0 bases and 0 bases, there was a span of 8 bases. The CDR3 is made up of 15 amino acids. This CDR3 is CASSQENFMNTEAFF. The CDR3 DNA follows: TGCGCCAGCAGCCAAGAGAACTTCATGAACACTGAAGCTTTCTTT.

This clonotype was recorded at least ten times. This chain joins TRBV2 and TRBJ2-5; the D is unclear. CDR3 size: 15 residues. Germline V gene sequence: CDR1 SNHLY, CDR2 FYNNEI. V lost 2 bases and J 2 bases, leaving 12 bases between the germline ends. The CDR3 coding sequence is TGTGCCAGCAGTGAAAGGACCGATTATCAAGAGACCCAGTACTTC. This sequence encodes CASSERTDYQETQYF.